This T cell receptor (beta chain) derives from a study of CD8 T cells in Susac syndrome. The CDR3 sequence is 18 residues long. V shed 2 bases and J shed 0 bases, with 18 bases lying between them. Per the germline V gene, CDR1 is MGHRA and CDR2 is YSYEKL. Reverse transcription of roughly 0.5 to 1 ug RNA used random hexamers. TCRdb re-called the immunoSEQ multiplex PCR reads through MiXCR, storing one row per CDR3 protein. The sample yields some 96,000 distinct CDR3 sequences, over 90% seen once. The authors sequenced TCR beta from blood CD8+ and CD4+ T cells. This sequence originates from a human donor with Susac syndrome. Sequenced input: CD4+ T cells from PBMCs. The chain is built from TRBV4-1 and TRBJ2-3, with no clear D. The chain's CDR3 is CASSQTFWQATSTDTQYF. The CDR3 DNA is TGCGCCAGCAGCCAAACCTTTTGGCAGGCCACTAGCACAGATACGCAGTATTTT.